Below, one TCR beta chain is given with its context. Antigen specificity is unknown. This record comes from a study of vaccination effects on CD4 cells after COVID-19. Antigen-specific CD4+ T cells were expanded (with viral peptide pools) by the ViraFEST assay ahead of sequencing. Researchers isolated CD4+ T cells once 9 to 11 days of culture had elapsed. From March to December 2020, the person had a SARS-CoV-2 infection that was confirmed by PCR. IL-2 medium took the place of half the medium on both days 3 and 7. TCRdb's table, derived via immunoSEQ multiplex PCR, lists solely in-frame clones and lacks some. Here the sample spans roughly 70,000 clones, over 60% being singletons. Study-wide findings and caveats: Convalescent patients were scarce in the study, and it lacked early post-infection timepoints.

In germline, CDR1 is SGHNT, CDR2 YYREEE (reference sequence). V was pared by 4 bases and J by 0 bases, with 4 bases of the junction left unmatched. CDR3 size: 14 residues. The receptor comes from a human donor who had a prior SARS-CoV-2 infection. The V call is TRBV5-4, the J call TRBJ2-7; 7 nucleotides match TRBD1. Source: CD4+ T cells from PBMCs cultured with HIV peptides, taken before COVID-19 vaccination. As to subset: HIV-1 Nef peptide pool negative control/reference culture. In nucleotides, the CDR3 is TGTGCCAGCAGCACCGGGACAGACTCCTACGAGCAGTACTTC. Its protein product is CASSTGTDSYEQYF.